These T cell receptor beta chains were read from a single sample in a study of blood T cell repertoires in COVID-19. The repertoire was sequenced with immunoSEQ multiplex PCR; TCRdb's copy has only in-frame clones and lacks some. The sample has more than 75,000 clones, 88% seen once. The sample taken for sequencing was peripheral blood. These receptors were obtained from a woman aged 80 or over with active COVID-19. The CDR3 runs from the conserved cysteine through the conserved F or W. Fields, in order: D gene, J gene, V gene, clone size, CDR3 DNA, CDR3 protein. D genes are given only for firm matches. Not every row has a clone size; where given, it reads once, few, many or a size class.

d_call: TRBD1
j_call: TRBJ1-3
v_call: TRBV19
clone_size: NA
cdr3_nt: TGTGCCAGTAGTATATGGGACAGGAGCTCTGGAAACACCATATATTTT
cdr3_aa: CASSIWDRSSGNTIYF

d_call: TRBD2
j_call: TRBJ2-5
v_call: TRBV30
clone_size: NA
cdr3_nt: TGTGCCTGGAGTCCAGGGACTAGCGGCCAAGAGACCCAGTACTTC
cdr3_aa: CAWSPGTSGQETQYF

d_call: NA
j_call: TRBJ1-3
v_call: TRBV21-1
clone_size: NA
cdr3_nt: TGTGCCAGCAGCAAATTGAGATGGGGGCCCGGCCGTGGAAACACCATATATTTT
cdr3_aa: CASSKLRWGPGRGNTIYF

d_call: NA
j_call: TRBJ1-1
v_call: TRBV7-3
clone_size: NA
cdr3_nt: TGTGCCAGCAGCTTAACCCGGGGCACTGAAGCTTTCTTT
cdr3_aa: CASSLTRGTEAFF

d_call: NA
j_call: TRBJ2-1
v_call: TRBV28
clone_size: once
cdr3_nt: TGTGCCAGCAGTCTAATCCGGGCGGGAAAGAACAATGAGCAGTTCTTC
cdr3_aa: CASSLIRAGKNNEQFF

d_call: NA
j_call: TRBJ1-5
v_call: TRBV28
clone_size: NA
cdr3_nt: TGTGCCAGCAGTCCCCCCTCACGGCCCGGGGTGGGTCAGCCCCAGCATTTT
cdr3_aa: CASSPPSRPGVGQPQHF

d_call: NA
j_call: TRBJ2-2
v_call: TRBV5-4
clone_size: NA
cdr3_nt: TGTGCCAGCAGCTCTGGGGAGGCCTACACCGGGGAGCTGTTTTTT
cdr3_aa: CASSSGEAYTGELFF

d_call: TRBD1
j_call: TRBJ2-5
v_call: TRBV6-6
clone_size: once
cdr3_nt: TGTGCCAGCAGTTACCTACAGGGGTGGGGAGAGACCCAGTACTTC
cdr3_aa: CASSYLQGWGETQYF

d_call: NA
j_call: TRBJ2-7
v_call: TRBV21-1
clone_size: NA
cdr3_nt: TGTGCCAGCAGCAAAGCATCGAGAGGGGAGCAGTACTTC
cdr3_aa: CASSKASRGEQYF

d_call: NA
j_call: TRBJ2-1
v_call: TRBV7-8
clone_size: once
cdr3_nt: TGTGCCAGCAGCTCTAGAACCAGTAATGAGCAGTTCTTC
cdr3_aa: CASSSRTSNEQFF

d_call: NA
j_call: TRBJ2-2
v_call: TRBV11-3
clone_size: NA
cdr3_nt: TGTGCCAGCAGTTTGGCGGGGTTCACCGGGGAGCTGTTTTTT
cdr3_aa: CASSLAGFTGELFF

d_call: TRBD2
j_call: TRBJ2-7
v_call: TRBV14
clone_size: NA
cdr3_nt: TGTGCCAGCAGCGTAGCGGGAGGGAGCTACGAGCAGTACTTC
cdr3_aa: CASSVAGGSYEQYF

d_call: TRBD2
j_call: TRBJ2-1
v_call: TRBV28
clone_size: NA
cdr3_nt: TGTGCCACCTCGGCGGCTAGCGGAAGAACGGTGGGCAATGAGCAGTTCTTC
cdr3_aa: CATSAASGRTVGNEQFF